This TCR beta chain was profiled in a study of cytomegalovirus exposure and HLA in healthy donors. Amplification used 60 Vbeta primers and 13 Jbeta primers. Measured with immunoSEQ multiplex PCR; TCRdb has only the in-frame clones, and not every one. Of some 65,000 clones in the sample, roughly two thirds were seen once. V lost 0 bases and J lost 4; bases outside the gene matches: 2. CDR1 and CDR2 (germline): MGHRA, YSYEKL. The CDR3 runs to 14 residues. This receptor was taken from a man aged 25 to 40 in good health and CMV-seronegative. Sequencing used PBMCs. The chain is built from TRBV4-1 and TRBJ1-2, with TRBD1 identical over 7 bases. As DNA, the CDR3 is TGCGCCAGCAGCCAAGATGACAGGGTCTATGGCTACACCTTC. It specifies CASSQDDRVYGYTF.